Listed below are T cell receptor beta chains from one sample, sequenced in a study of blood T cell repertoires in COVID-19. Clones were read by immunoSEQ multiplex PCR, and TCRdb kept only the in-frame ones, dropping some. The profile shows 200,000 to 300,000 clones, about 82% of them singletons. The source material was peripheral blood. These receptors were obtained from a woman aged 60-75 years with active or convalescent COVID-19. The CDR3 runs from the conserved cysteine through the conserved F or W. The D gene is left open where the match is weak. Clone size appears in some rows only: once, few, many, or a class for an expanded clone.

abundance: NA; v_gene: TRBV29-1; d_gene: NA; j_gene: TRBJ2-1; CDR3nt: TGCAGCGTTGGGTCGGGAGACTCGAACAATGAGCAGTTCTTC; CDR3aa: CSVGSGDSNNEQFF
abundance: NA; v_gene: TRBV2; d_gene: TRBD1; j_gene: TRBJ2-1; CDR3nt: TGTGCCAGCGACAGGGTCTCCTACAATGAGCAGTTCTTC; CDR3aa: CASDRVSYNEQFF
abundance: many; v_gene: TRBV7-2; d_gene: NA; j_gene: TRBJ2-1; CDR3nt: TGTGCCAGCAGCCTCGAGGGGACTCGCTACAATGAGCAGTTCTTC; CDR3aa: CASSLEGTRYNEQFF
abundance: NA; v_gene: TRBV4-1; d_gene: TRBD1; j_gene: TRBJ1-2; CDR3nt: TGCGCCAGCAGCCAAGCTGGACAGGGAAACTATGGCTACACCTTC; CDR3aa: CASSQAGQGNYGYTF
abundance: NA; v_gene: TRBV5-5; d_gene: TRBD2; j_gene: TRBJ2-7; CDR3nt: TGTGCCAGCAGTTCGGGGAGGGTGGGGGACGAGCAGTACTTC; CDR3aa: CASSSGRVGDEQYF
abundance: NA; v_gene: TRBV19; d_gene: TRBD1; j_gene: TRBJ2-2; CDR3nt: TGTGCCAGTAGTATAGCTCCGGGACAGGGGGCTCTGAACACCGGGGAGCTGTTTTTT; CDR3aa: CASSIAPGQGALNTGELFF
abundance: NA; v_gene: TRBV3-1/TRBV3-2; d_gene: TRBD1; j_gene: TRBJ1-5; CDR3nt: TGTGCCAGCAGCCAAACACAGGGGTCATATCAGCCCCAGCATTTT; CDR3aa: CASSQTQGSYQPQHF
abundance: NA; v_gene: TRBV5-1; d_gene: NA; j_gene: TRBJ2-5; CDR3nt: TGCGCCAGCAGCTTGGGGCCGACAGGAGAAGAGACCCAGTACTTC; CDR3aa: CASSLGPTGEETQYF
abundance: NA; v_gene: TRBV2; d_gene: TRBD1; j_gene: TRBJ1-1; CDR3nt: TGTGCCAGCAGGATGGGGACAGTGAACACTGAAGCTTTCTTT; CDR3aa: CASRMGTVNTEAFF
abundance: NA; v_gene: TRBV6-1; d_gene: TRBD1; j_gene: TRBJ1-2; CDR3nt: TGTGCCAGCAGTGAAGGACAGGGCTTTAACTATGGCTACACCTTC; CDR3aa: CASSEGQGFNYGYTF
abundance: once; v_gene: TRBV5-1; d_gene: TRBD1; j_gene: TRBJ1-2; CDR3nt: TGCGCCAGCAGCTTGAACGGACAGGGGCAGGGCTACACCTTC; CDR3aa: CASSLNGQGQGYTF
abundance: NA; v_gene: TRBV9; d_gene: NA; j_gene: TRBJ1-1; CDR3nt: TGTGCCAGCAGCCCAGGGGAGGGAGAAGCTTTCTTT; CDR3aa: CASSPGEGEAFF
abundance: NA; v_gene: TRBV11-3; d_gene: TRBD2; j_gene: TRBJ2-1; CDR3nt: TGTGCCAGCAGGTCCCAAGGACTAGCGGCCTACAATGAGCAGTTCTTC; CDR3aa: CASRSQGLAAYNEQFF
abundance: NA; v_gene: TRBV5-4; d_gene: NA; j_gene: TRBJ2-1; CDR3nt: TGTGCCAGCAGCCTACCCAGGGCCGGACATGAGCAGTTCTTC; CDR3aa: CASSLPRAGHEQFF
abundance: few; v_gene: TRBV9; d_gene: NA; j_gene: TRBJ1-1; CDR3nt: TGTGCCAGCAGCGTAGGACGGGACACTGAAGCTTTCTTT; CDR3aa: CASSVGRDTEAFF
abundance: NA; v_gene: TRBV11-2; d_gene: NA; j_gene: TRBJ1-1; CDR3nt: TGTGCCAGCAGCCCTAGACTAAACACTGAAGCTTTCTTT; CDR3aa: CASSPRLNTEAFF
abundance: NA; v_gene: TRBV2; d_gene: TRBD2; j_gene: TRBJ2-7; CDR3nt: TGTGCCAGCAGTGGGACTAGCGGGAGTGGATACGAGCAGTACTTC; CDR3aa: CASSGTSGSGYEQYF
abundance: NA; v_gene: TRBV5-1; d_gene: TRBD2; j_gene: TRBJ2-5; CDR3nt: TGCGCCAGCAGCTCCATACCTCCTAGCAGCGGGAGAAAAGAGACCCAGTACTTC; CDR3aa: CASSSIPPSSGRKETQYF
abundance: NA; v_gene: TRBV5-1; d_gene: NA; j_gene: TRBJ2-1; CDR3nt: TGCGCCAGCAGCTTGCGCGGGGTAACCTACAATGAGCAGTTCTTC; CDR3aa: CASSLRGVTYNEQFF
abundance: NA; v_gene: TRBV11-3; d_gene: TRBD2; j_gene: TRBJ2-1; CDR3nt: TGTGCCAGCAGCTTAGGAGGACTAGCGGAGCAGTTCTTC; CDR3aa: CASSLGGLAEQFF
abundance: once; v_gene: TRBV4-2; d_gene: TRBD2; j_gene: TRBJ2-1; CDR3nt: TGTGCCAGCAGCCTGCCGGGACTAGCGGGACATGAGCAGTTCTTC; CDR3aa: CASSLPGLAGHEQFF
abundance: NA; v_gene: TRBV5-4; d_gene: TRBD1; j_gene: TRBJ1-2; CDR3nt: TGTGCCAGCAGCAGGACAGGTCGCGACTATGGCTACACCTTC; CDR3aa: CASSRTGRDYGYTF
abundance: NA; v_gene: TRBV12-3/TRBV12-4; d_gene: NA; j_gene: TRBJ1-6; CDR3nt: TGTGCCAGCAGTCCCGGGTATTCACCCCTCCACTTT; CDR3aa: CASSPGYSPLHF
abundance: NA; v_gene: TRBV3-1/TRBV3-2; d_gene: TRBD1; j_gene: TRBJ1-2; CDR3nt: TGTGCCAGCAGCCCACAGGGGAACTATGGCTACACCTTC; CDR3aa: CASSPQGNYGYTF
abundance: NA; v_gene: TRBV3-1/TRBV3-2; d_gene: TRBD2; j_gene: TRBJ2-7; CDR3nt: TGTGCCAGCAGCCAATCTAGCGGCTCATACGAGCAGTACTTC; CDR3aa: CASSQSSGSYEQYF
abundance: NA; v_gene: TRBV19; d_gene: NA; j_gene: TRBJ2-2; CDR3nt: TGTGCCAGTAGTATAGACAACTGGAACACCGGGGAGCTGTTTTTT; CDR3aa: CASSIDNWNTGELFF
abundance: NA; v_gene: TRBV19; d_gene: NA; j_gene: TRBJ1-1; CDR3nt: TGTGCCAGTAGTATAGATCGGGACACCCTGAACACTGAAGCTTTCTTT; CDR3aa: CASSIDRDTLNTEAFF
abundance: NA; v_gene: TRBV10-3; d_gene: NA; j_gene: TRBJ2-2; CDR3nt: TGTGCCATCAGTCAGGCTTCGTCGGAATACGGAACCGGGGAGCTGTTTTTT; CDR3aa: CAISQASSEYGTGELFF
abundance: NA; v_gene: TRBV4-1; d_gene: NA; j_gene: TRBJ2-3; CDR3nt: TGCGCCAGCAGCCAAGTGGCAATCGGCACAGATACGCAGTATTTT; CDR3aa: CASSQVAIGTDTQYF
abundance: NA; v_gene: TRBV5-4; d_gene: NA; j_gene: TRBJ2-5; CDR3nt: TGTGCCAGCAGCCCCCCGGACAAGGAGACCCAGTACTTC; CDR3aa: CASSPPDKETQYF
abundance: few; v_gene: TRBV25-1; d_gene: NA; j_gene: TRBJ1-4; CDR3nt: TGTGCCAGCAGTGAAGGGACTCCCATGAATGAAAAACTGTTTTTT; CDR3aa: CASSEGTPMNEKLFF
abundance: NA; v_gene: TRBV7-8; d_gene: TRBD1; j_gene: TRBJ1-5; CDR3nt: TGTGCCAGCAGCGCCACGCCGGGACAGGGGGTGATTAGCAATCAGCCCCAGCATTTT; CDR3aa: CASSATPGQGVISNQPQHF
abundance: NA; v_gene: TRBV11-3; d_gene: TRBD2; j_gene: TRBJ2-2; CDR3nt: TGTGCCAGCAGCAGACTAGCGGGGTCGAACACCGGGGAGCTGTTTTTT; CDR3aa: CASSRLAGSNTGELFF
abundance: NA; v_gene: TRBV2; d_gene: TRBD2; j_gene: TRBJ2-1; CDR3nt: TGTGCCAGCAACGCGGGCTCGGGGGGGGATGAGCAGTTCTTC; CDR3aa: CASNAGSGGDEQFF
abundance: NA; v_gene: TRBV2; d_gene: NA; j_gene: TRBJ1-5; CDR3nt: TGTGCCAGCAAAGGGGGAAGAGGGCAGGGCAATCAGCCCCAGCATTTT; CDR3aa: CASKGGRGQGNQPQHF
abundance: NA; v_gene: TRBV19; d_gene: NA; j_gene: TRBJ1-4; CDR3nt: TGTGCCAGTACAAAATACTCGGGTGCAACTAATGAAAAACTGTTTTTT; CDR3aa: CASTKYSGATNEKLFF
abundance: NA; v_gene: TRBV11-3; d_gene: NA; j_gene: TRBJ2-1; CDR3nt: TGTGCCAGCAGCTTAGTGTGGGGGGACAGCTCCTACAATGAGCAGTTCTTC; CDR3aa: CASSLVWGDSSYNEQFF
abundance: few; v_gene: TRBV11-3; d_gene: NA; j_gene: TRBJ1-5; CDR3nt: TGTGCCAGCAGCTTAGCTGCCTCAGGGGTGAGCAATCAGCCCCAGCATTTT; CDR3aa: CASSLAASGVSNQPQHF
abundance: NA; v_gene: TRBV3-1/TRBV3-2; d_gene: NA; j_gene: TRBJ2-2; CDR3nt: TGTGCCAGCAGCCCATACAGGGAAGACACCGGGGAGCTGTTTTTT; CDR3aa: CASSPYREDTGELFF
abundance: NA; v_gene: TRBV30; d_gene: TRBD1; j_gene: TRBJ2-4; CDR3nt: TGTGCCTGGAGCTCCGGACAGGATAACATTCAGTACTTC; CDR3aa: CAWSSGQDNIQYF
abundance: NA; v_gene: TRBV19; d_gene: TRBD2; j_gene: TRBJ2-7; CDR3nt: TGTGCCAGTAGTAGGCGGGAGGCCCTTCCCTACGAGCAGTACTTC; CDR3aa: CASSRREALPYEQYF